This passage covers 5 T cell receptor beta chains from one sample sequenced in a study of CD4+ T cells in melanoma. Assay used: immunoSEQ multiplex PCR; TCRdb lists only in-frame clones, some missing. The repertoire holds 13,000 or so clones, with around 72% as singletons. Material for sequencing was cells from a culture (not recorded whether cultured in vitro). Every receptor here comes from a human donor with melanoma.

The V and J genes are TRBV4-1 and TRBJ2-7; 10 nucleotides align to TRBD1. CDR1 MGHRA and CDR2 YSYEKL come from the germline V gene. The CDR3 consists of 15 residues. The V gene end was trimmed by 3 bases and the J gene end by 2 bases; junction bases not matched to a gene: 4. The CDR3 reads CASSQAGTGAYEQYF. DNA for the CDR3: TGCGCCAGCAGCCAGGCCGGGACAGGGGCCTACGAGCAGTACTTC.

The chain joins TRBV7-9 to TRBJ2-1; D assignment may be TRBD1 or TRBD2 (5 bases each). Germline CDR1 reads SEHNR; CDR2 reads FQNEAQ (reference sequence). This CDR3 spans 16 amino acids. The V end lost 5 bases, the J end lost 4 bases, and 18 bases lay between the germline ends. CDR3 DNA sequence: TGTGCCAGCAGCCCTAGGGGACCGGCGGTTTACAATGAGCAGTTCTTC. This sequence encodes CASSPRGPAVYNEQFF. Using reference TRBV7-9 and TRBJ2-1 for the parts outside the CDR3, the full variable domain is DTGVSQNPRHKITKRGQNVTFRCDPISEHNRLYWYRQTLGQGPEFLTYFQNEAQLEKSRLLSDRFSAERPKGSFSTLEIQRTEQGDSAMYLCASSPRGPAVYNEQFFGPGTRLTVL.

V usage is TRBV9 and J usage is TRBJ1-4; perhaps TRBD1 as D (5 bases). The length of the CDR3 is 15 residues. V lost 0 bases to trimming and J lost 7 bases, with 13 bases between them. Germline CDR1 SGDLS, CDR2 YYNGEE. The chain's CDR3 is CASSVVEGLIEKLFF. Here the CDR3 DNA reads TGTGCCAGCAGCGTAGTGGAGGGGCTCATTGAAAAACTGTTTTTT.

The chain joins TRBV5-1 to TRBJ1-2; D unclear. Trimming cost V 0 bases and J 0 bases, with 6 bases left between them. This CDR3 region has 14 residues. The germline V gene encodes CDR1 SGHRS and CDR2 YFSETQ. CDR3 amino acids: CASSLESPNYGYTF. In DNA, the CDR3 is TGCGCCAGCAGCTTGGAGTCACCTAACTATGGCTACACCTTC.

The sample holds one count of this clone. J is TRBJ1-2 and V is TRBV6-5, with D tentatively TRBD1 (6 bases). CDR3 length: 16 residues. The V end lost 4 bases, the J end lost 4 bases, and 19 bases lay between the germline ends. The germline gives CDR1 MNHEY, CDR2 SVGAGI. The CDR3 nucleotides are TGTGCCAGCAGTTTTTCGGGACAATTTATGACCTATGGCTACACCTTC. Translating it yields CASSFSGQFMTYGYTF.